These T cell receptor beta chains were read from a single sample in a study of T cell responses to AZD1222 COVID-19 vaccine. Clones were read by immunoSEQ multiplex PCR, and TCRdb kept only the in-frame ones, dropping some. The data show 130,000 to 150,000 clones, with around 90% seen just once and 5% to 6.5% held by the top ten. Sample: peripheral blood, taken on day 0 of AZD1222 vaccination. These receptors all come from an adult in good health. Both conserved end residues are part of each CDR3. A D gene is named only where the DNA matches it firmly. Expanded clones get a size class; other rows say once, few or many, or leave the size out.

length,V,D,J,size,CDR3,DNA
14,TRBV27,-,TRBJ1-6,-,CASSPLRENSPLHF,TGTGCCAGCAGTCCACTTAGGGAGAATTCACCCCTCCACTTT
12,TRBV6-5,TRBD1,TRBJ1-1,-,CASSYGQGEAFF,TGTGCCAGCAGTTACGGACAGGGTGAAGCTTTCTTT
14,TRBV29-1,TRBD1,TRBJ1-4,-,CSVSPTGTYEKLFF,TGCAGCGTTTCTCCGACAGGGACCTATGAAAAACTGTTTTTT
16,TRBV24-1,TRBD2,TRBJ2-1,-,CATSDSVSGNNNEQFF,TGTGCCACCAGTGATTCCGTTAGCGGGAACAACAATGAGCAGTTCTTC
16,TRBV6-4,TRBD2,TRBJ2-4,-,CASRLSGSEAKNIQYF,TGTGCCAGCAGGCTTAGCGGGAGCGAAGCCAAAAACATTCAGTACTTC
16,TRBV15,-,TRBJ2-5,-,CATSLRGGSSRKTQYF,TGTGCCACCAGCCTCAGGGGGGGTAGCTCCAGGAAGACCCAGTACTTC
17,TRBV3-1/TRBV3-2,TRBD2,TRBJ2-1,-,CASSQVGGRAGDNEQFF,TGTGCCAGCAGCCAAGTCGGGGGGAGGGCCGGGGACAATGAGCAGTTCTTC
14,TRBV19,-,TRBJ2-7,-,CASSLQGLSYEQYF,TGTGCCAGTAGTCTTCAGGGGCTCTCCTACGAGCAGTACTTC
15,TRBV5-5,TRBD2,TRBJ2-3,once,CASSLGAGWADTQYF,TGTGCCAGCAGCTTGGGAGCGGGATGGGCTGATACGCAGTATTTT
14,TRBV27,-,TRBJ1-1,few,CASSLGSKRAEAFF,TGTGCCAGCAGCCTAGGGAGCAAGAGAGCTGAAGCTTTCTTT
12,TRBV27,TRBD2,TRBJ2-7,once,CASSGGGYEQYF,TGTGCCAGCAGTGGGGGGGGCTACGAGCAGTACTTC
11,TRBV29-1,-,TRBJ1-2,-,CSVEDRTLSFF,TGCAGCGTTGAAGATCGTACCCTATCCTTCTTC
14,TRBV29-1,TRBD1,TRBJ1-2,-,CSVYGTGGDYGYTF,TGCAGCGTCTACGGGACAGGAGGGGACTATGGCTACACCTTC
16,TRBV14,TRBD1,TRBJ1-6,once,CASSQATGTGGSPLHF,TGTGCCAGCAGCCAAGCCACCGGGACAGGGGGTTCACCCCTCCACTTT
13,TRBV29-1,-,TRBJ1-4,-,CSVARGWGEKLFF,TGCAGCGTTGCGAGGGGATGGGGTGAAAAACTGTTTTTT
12,TRBV28,-,TRBJ1-1,-,CSTGLMNTEAFF,TGTAGTACGGGGCTAATGAACACTGAAGCTTTCTTT
14,TRBV6-2/TRBV6-3,-,TRBJ1-4,-,CASSSQDPGEKLFF,TGTGCCAGCAGTTCCCAGGACCCGGGTGAAAAACTGTTTTTT
11,TRBV29-1,-,TRBJ1-2,-,CSATQGYGYTF,TGCAGCGCCACTCAGGGTTATGGCTACACCTTC
18,TRBV15,TRBD2,TRBJ2-1,-,CATSEWTSGSLWENEQFF,TGTGCCACCAGCGAATGGACTAGCGGGAGCCTCTGGGAAAATGAGCAGTTCTTC
15,TRBV7-9,TRBD2,TRBJ2-1,many,CASSFTSGRLYEQFF,TGTGCCAGCAGCTTCACTAGCGGGAGATTGTATGAGCAGTTCTTC
11,TRBV29-1,-,TRBJ2-7,-,CSVFTTVEQYF,TGCAGCGTATTCACTACGGTGGAGCAGTACTTC
17,TRBV7-2,-,TRBJ2-5,-,CASSLEWAGGYQETQYF,TGTGCCAGCAGCTTAGAATGGGCAGGGGGGTACCAAGAGACCCAGTACTTC
19,TRBV5-1,TRBD2,TRBJ2-4,-,CASSPRLAGEPLAKNIQYF,TGCGCCAGCAGCCCACGACTAGCGGGTGAACCATTAGCCAAAAACATTCAGTACTTC
16,TRBV14,-,TRBJ2-2,many,CASSRRGVSNTGELFF,TGTGCCAGCAGCCGACGGGGAGTCTCGAACACCGGGGAGCTGTTTTTT
20,TRBV27,TRBD2,TRBJ2-5,-,CASSLLTRLGLAGTQETQYF,TGTGCCAGCAGTTTACTGACACGATTAGGACTAGCGGGAACCCAAGAGACCCAGTACTTC